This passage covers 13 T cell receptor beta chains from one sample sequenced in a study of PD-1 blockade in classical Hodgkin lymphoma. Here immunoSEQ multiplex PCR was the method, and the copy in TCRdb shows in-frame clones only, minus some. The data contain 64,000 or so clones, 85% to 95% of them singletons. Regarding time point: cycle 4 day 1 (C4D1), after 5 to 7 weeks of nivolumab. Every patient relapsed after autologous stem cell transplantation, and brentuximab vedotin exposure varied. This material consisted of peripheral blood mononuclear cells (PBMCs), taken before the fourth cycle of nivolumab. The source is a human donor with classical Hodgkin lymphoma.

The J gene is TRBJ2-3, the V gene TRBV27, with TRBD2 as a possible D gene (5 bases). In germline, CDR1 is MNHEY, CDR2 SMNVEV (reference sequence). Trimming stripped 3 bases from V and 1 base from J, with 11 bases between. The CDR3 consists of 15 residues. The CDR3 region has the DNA TGTGCCAGCAGTTTCGGGGTACCGGGCACAGATACGCAGTATTTT. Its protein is CASSFGVPGTDTQYF.

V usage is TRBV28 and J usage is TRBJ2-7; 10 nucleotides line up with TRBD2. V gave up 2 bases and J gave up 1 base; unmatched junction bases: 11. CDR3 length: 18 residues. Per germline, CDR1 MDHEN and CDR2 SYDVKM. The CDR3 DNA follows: TGTGCCAGCAGTTTAATAATAGGGGGAGCGGGAGGGTCCTACGAGCAGTACTTC. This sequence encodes CASSLIIGGAGGSYEQYF.

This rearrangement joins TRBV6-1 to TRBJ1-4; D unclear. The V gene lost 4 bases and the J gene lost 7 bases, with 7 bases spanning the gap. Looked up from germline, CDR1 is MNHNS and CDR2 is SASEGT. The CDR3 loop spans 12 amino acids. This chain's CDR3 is CASSGVGEKLFF. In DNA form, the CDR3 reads TGTGCCAGCAGTGGGGTGGGTGAAAAACTGTTTTTT.

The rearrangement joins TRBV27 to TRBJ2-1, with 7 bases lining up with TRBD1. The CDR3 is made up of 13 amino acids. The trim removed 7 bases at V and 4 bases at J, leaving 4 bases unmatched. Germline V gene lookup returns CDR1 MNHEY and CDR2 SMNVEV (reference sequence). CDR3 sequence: CASTPGQYNEQFF. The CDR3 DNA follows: TGTGCCAGCACTCCGGGACAGTACAATGAGCAGTTCTTC.

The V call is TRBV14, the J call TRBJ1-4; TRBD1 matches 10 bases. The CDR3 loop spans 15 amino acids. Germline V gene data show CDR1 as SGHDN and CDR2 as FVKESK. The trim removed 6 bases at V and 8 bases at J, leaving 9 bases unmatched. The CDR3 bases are TGTGCCAGCAGTCCTCGGACAGGGGGACGAGAAAAACTGTTTTTT. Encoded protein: CASSPRTGGREKLFF.

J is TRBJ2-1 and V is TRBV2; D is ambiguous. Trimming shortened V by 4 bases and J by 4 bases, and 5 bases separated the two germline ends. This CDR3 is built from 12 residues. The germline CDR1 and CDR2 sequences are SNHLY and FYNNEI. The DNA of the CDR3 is TGTGCCAGCAGTGCAGCGTACAATGAGCAGTTCTTC. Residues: CASSAAYNEQFF.

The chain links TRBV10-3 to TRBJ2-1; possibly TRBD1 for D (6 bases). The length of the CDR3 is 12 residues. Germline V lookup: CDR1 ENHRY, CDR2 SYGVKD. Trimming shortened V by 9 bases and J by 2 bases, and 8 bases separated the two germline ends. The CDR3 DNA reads TGTGCCATAAGGACAGCCTACAATGAGCAGTTCTTC. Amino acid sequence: CAIRTAYNEQFF.

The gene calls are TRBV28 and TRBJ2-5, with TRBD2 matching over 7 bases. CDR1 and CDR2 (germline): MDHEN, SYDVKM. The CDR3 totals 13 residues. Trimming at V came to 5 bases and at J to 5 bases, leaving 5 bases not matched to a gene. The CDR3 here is CASSTMGGETQYF. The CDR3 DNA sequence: TGTGCCAGCAGTACCATGGGGGGGGAGACCCAGTACTTC.

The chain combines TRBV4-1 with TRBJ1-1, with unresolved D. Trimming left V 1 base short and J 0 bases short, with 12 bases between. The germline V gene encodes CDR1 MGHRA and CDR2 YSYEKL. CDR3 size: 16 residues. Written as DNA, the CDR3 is TGCGCCAGCAGCCAAGGCTATAGGAGCATGAACACTGAAGCTTTCTTT. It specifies CASSQGYRSMNTEAFF.

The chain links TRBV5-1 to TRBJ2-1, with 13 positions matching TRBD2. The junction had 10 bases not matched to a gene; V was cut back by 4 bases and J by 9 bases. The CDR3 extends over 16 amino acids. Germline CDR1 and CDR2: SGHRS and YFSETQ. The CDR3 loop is CASSPRGLAGVGEQFF. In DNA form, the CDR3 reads TGCGCCAGCAGCCCACGAGGACTAGCGGGAGTTGGTGAGCAGTTCTTC. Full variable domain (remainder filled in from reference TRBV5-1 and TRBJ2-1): KAGVTQTPRYLIKTRGQQVTLSCSPISGHRSVSWYQQTPGQGLQFLFEYFSETQRNKGNFPGRFSGRQFSNSRSEMNVSTLELGDSALYLCASSPRGLAGVGEQFFGPGTRLTVL.

The CDR3 region is CASSLWPAGVSDTQYF. In DNA form, the CDR3 reads TGTGCCAGCAGTTTATGGCCAGCGGGAGTGTCAGATACGCAGTATTTT. V and J are TRBV27 and TRBJ2-3; TRBD2 aligns across 8 bases. This CDR3 region has 16 residues. Germline lookup yields CDR1 MNHEY and CDR2 SMNVEV (reference sequence). V shed 1 base, J shed 4 bases, and the junction held 7 bases outside the gene matches.

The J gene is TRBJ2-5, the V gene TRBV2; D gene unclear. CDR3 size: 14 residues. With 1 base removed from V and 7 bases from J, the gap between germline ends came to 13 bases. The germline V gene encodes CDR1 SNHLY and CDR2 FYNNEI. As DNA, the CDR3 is TGTGCCAGCAGTGAAGAGGCTACTTCAGGGACCCAGTACTTC. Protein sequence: CASSEEATSGTQYF.

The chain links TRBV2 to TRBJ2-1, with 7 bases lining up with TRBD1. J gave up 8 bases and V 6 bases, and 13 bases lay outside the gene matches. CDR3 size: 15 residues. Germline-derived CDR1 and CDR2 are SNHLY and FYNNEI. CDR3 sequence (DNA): TGTGCCAGCAGAGCGACTAACAGGGGTTGGGATGAGCAGTTCTTC. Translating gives CASRATNRGWDEQFF.